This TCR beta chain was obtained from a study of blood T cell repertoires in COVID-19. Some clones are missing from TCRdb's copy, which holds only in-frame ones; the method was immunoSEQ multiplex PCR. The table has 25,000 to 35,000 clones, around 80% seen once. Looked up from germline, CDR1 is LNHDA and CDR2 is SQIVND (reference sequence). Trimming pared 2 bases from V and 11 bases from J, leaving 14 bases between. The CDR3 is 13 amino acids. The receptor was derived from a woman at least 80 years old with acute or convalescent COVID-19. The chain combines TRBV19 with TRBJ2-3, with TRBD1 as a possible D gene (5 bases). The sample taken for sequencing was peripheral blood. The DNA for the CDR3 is TGTGCCAGTAGTATAAGGCCAGGGTATAGGCAGTATTTT. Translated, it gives CASSIRPGYRQYF.